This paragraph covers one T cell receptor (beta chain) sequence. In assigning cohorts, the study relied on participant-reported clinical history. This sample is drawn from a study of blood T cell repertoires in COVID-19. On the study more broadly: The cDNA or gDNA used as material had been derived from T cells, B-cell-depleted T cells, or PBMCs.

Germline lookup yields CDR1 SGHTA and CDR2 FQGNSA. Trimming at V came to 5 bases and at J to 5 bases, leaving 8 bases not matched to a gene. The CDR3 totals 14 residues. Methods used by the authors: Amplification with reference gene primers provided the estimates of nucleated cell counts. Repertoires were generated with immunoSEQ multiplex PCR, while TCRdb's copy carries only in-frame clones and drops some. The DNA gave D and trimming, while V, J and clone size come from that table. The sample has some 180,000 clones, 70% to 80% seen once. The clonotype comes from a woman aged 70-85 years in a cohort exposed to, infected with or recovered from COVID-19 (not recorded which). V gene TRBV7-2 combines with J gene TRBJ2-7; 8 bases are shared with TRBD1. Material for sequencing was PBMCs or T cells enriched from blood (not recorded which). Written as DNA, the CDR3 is TGTGCCAGCAGCCGTGGGACAGGACGAAACGAGCAGTACTTC. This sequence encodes CASSRGTGRNEQYF.